Given below is one TCR beta chain in context. TCRdb's copy holds only in-frame clones and misses some; the assay was immunoSEQ multiplex PCR. The sample yields tens of thousands of clones, about 91% seen once. This sample is part of a study of OX40 agonist ivuxolimab in advanced cancers. Looking at the study overall: Ivuxolimab is a fully human IgG2 antibody that activates OX40 (CD134).

Baseline was the first blood sampling point, followed by cycle 4 day 1 and cycle 7 day 1. This specimen consisted of CD4+ or CD8+ T cells sorted from blood, obtained in a trial of the OX40 agonist ivuxolimab. This TCR came from an adult with an advanced solid tumor such as melanoma, head and neck, liver or kidney cancer.

The CDR3 DNA follows: TGTGCCAGTAGTAAGGGGTCCGGGGCCCAGAACTACGAGCAGTACTTC. It is translated as CASSKGSGAQNYEQYF. The chain has TRBV19 and TRBJ2-7; D may match TRBD1 or TRBD2 (5 bases each). This CDR3 has 16 residues. Germline V gene lookup returns CDR1 LNHDA and CDR2 SQIVND (reference sequence). V lost 4 bases and J 3 bases, leaving 19 bases between the germline ends.